The 21 T cell receptor beta chains below come from one sample, sequenced in a study of cytomegalovirus exposure and HLA in healthy donors. Clones were sequenced by immunoSEQ multiplex PCR, and TCRdb holds only the in-frame ones, with some missing. Among some 100,000 clones listed, about 90% were seen once. The sample consisted of PBMCs. The receptors here all came from a woman aged 18-29 years in good health and CMV-seronegative.

CDR3 residues: CASSPNDRGYTEAFF. The CDR3 nucleotides read TGTGCCAGCTCACCGAATGACAGGGGGTATACTGAAGCTTTCTTT. The chain combines TRBV18 with TRBJ1-1; 9 bases agree with TRBD1. The germline V gene has CDR1 KGHSH and CDR2 LQKENI. Losses at the gene ends were 3 bases for V and 5 bases for J; bases not matched to a gene: 7. The CDR3 runs 15 residues.

The chain joins TRBV11-3 to TRBJ1-1; 7 bases map to TRBD1. Germline V gene sequence: CDR1 SGHNT, CDR2 YENEEA. Trimming removed 3 bases from V and 11 bases from J; junction bases left unmatched: 9. The CDR3 loop spans 13 amino acids. The CDR3 sequence is CASSFRDSIWAFF. DNA for the CDR3: TGTGCCAGCAGCTTCCGGGACAGCATATGGGCTTTCTTT.

The V and J genes are TRBV9 and TRBJ2-3; D unclear. Deletions cut 3 bases from V and 0 bases from J, with 5 bases between. The germline V gene has CDR1 SGDLS and CDR2 YYNGEE. The CDR3 has 13 amino acids. The CDR3 region is CASSDRSTDTQYF. Written as DNA, the CDR3 is TGTGCCAGCAGCGACAGAAGCACAGATACGCAGTATTTT.

This sequence joins TRBV7-6 and TRBJ2-2; D unclear. Germline V gives CDR1 SGHVS, CDR2 FNYEAQ. The CDR3 spans 16 residues. V lost 1 base, J lost 2 bases, and 11 bases lay in between. The CDR3 DNA reads as TGTGCCAGCAGCTTAGTTGCGCAGGTTAACACCGGGGAGCTGTTTTTT. Protein: CASSLVAQVNTGELFF.

The rearrangement links TRBV20-1 to TRBJ2-7; D remains ambiguous. The germline gives CDR1 DFQATT, CDR2 SNEGSKA (reference sequence). V lost 1 base and J 7 bases, leaving 8 bases between the germline ends. The CDR3 is made up of 11 amino acids. This CDR3 is CSARVVQEQYF. The CDR3 DNA follows: TGCAGTGCTAGAGTGGTACAGGAGCAGTACTTC.

The CDR3: CASSLYDTGADGYTF. The CDR3 region has the DNA TGTGCCAGCAGCTTGTACGATACAGGGGCAGACGGCTACACCTTC. This chain joins TRBV7-9 and TRBJ1-2, with 7 bases fitting TRBD1. Per the germline V gene, CDR1 is SEHNR and CDR2 is FQNEAQ (reference sequence). With V trimmed by 3 bases and J by 8 bases, 12 bases remained unmatched. The CDR3 extends over 15 amino acids.

The chain joins TRBV9 to TRBJ1-5; 8 positions agree with TRBD1. V lost 3 bases and J lost 11; bases outside the gene matches: 7. Germline CDR1 SGDLS, CDR2 YYNGEE. CDR3 length equals 13 residues. In nucleotides, the CDR3 is TGTGCCAGCAGCGAGAGTACAGGGGGAACCCAGCATTTT. Its translation is CASSESTGGTQHF.

The chain's CDR3 is CASGQSHNEQFF. The CDR3 DNA reads TGTGCCAGCGGACAGTCCCACAATGAGCAGTTCTTC. V is TRBV28 and J is TRBJ2-1; the D gene is possibly TRBD1 (6 bases). The CDR3 is 12 residues long. Between the trimmed V and J ends, which lost 8 bases and 5 bases, there was a span of 10 bases. Germline V gene sequence: CDR1 MDHEN, CDR2 SYDVKM.

This clone is a singleton in its sample. The genes are TRBV4-3 and TRBJ1-3; no firm D call. Germline V gene sequence: CDR1 LGHNA, CDR2 YSLEER. Trimming removed 1 base from V and 2 bases from J, with 3 bases in between. The CDR3 totals 13 residues. The CDR3 bases are TGCGCCAGCAGCCAAGTCACTGGAAACACCATATATTTT. Translation gives CASSQVTGNTIYF.

This chain joins TRBV6-5 and TRBJ2-7; D not certain. Germline V gene sequence: CDR1 MNHEY, CDR2 SVGAGI. The V gene lost 4 bases and the J gene lost 2 bases, with 12 bases spanning the gap. The CDR3 contains 14 residues. CDR3 in amino acids: CASSFLYPPYEQYF. The CDR3 coding sequence is TGTGCCAGCAGTTTCCTTTATCCTCCCTACGAGCAGTACTTC.

The chain carries TRBV6-6 and TRBJ2-1; D unclear. Germline assignment: CDR1 MNHNY and CDR2 SVGAGI (reference sequence). V lost 0 bases and J 5 bases, leaving 5 bases between the germline ends. The CDR3 covers 13 residues. CDR3 protein: CASSYSPDNEQFF. CDR3 DNA: TGTGCCAGCAGTTACTCACCGGACAATGAGCAGTTCTTC.

The chain recombines TRBV7-2 with TRBJ2-5; 11 nucleotides align to TRBD2. This CDR3 contains 19 residues. Germline V lookup: CDR1 SGHTA, CDR2 FQGNSA. Trimming at V came to 0 bases and at J to 4 bases, leaving 13 bases not matched to a gene. CDR3 region: CASSLAPSLAGGPGETQYF. The CDR3 nucleotides read TGTGCCAGCAGCTTAGCCCCCTCTTTAGCGGGGGGGCCCGGAGAGACCCAGTACTTC.

The rearrangement joins TRBV11-2 to TRBJ2-5; unclear D gene. The CDR3 has 14 residues. CDR1 is SGHAT, CDR2 FQNNGV, per germline. Deletions cut 0 bases from V and 5 bases from J, with 10 bases between. CDR3 nucleotide sequence: TGTGCCAGCAGCTTAGACACAGCTGGGGAGACCCAGTACTTC. This encodes CASSLDTAGETQYF. Complete variable domain (other parts from reference TRBV11-2 and TRBJ2-5): EAGVAQSPRYKIIEKRQSVAFWCNPISGHATLYWYQQILGQGPKLLIQFQNNGVVDDSQLPKDRFSAERLKGVDSTLKIQPAKLEDSAVYLCASSLDTAGETQYFGPGTRLLVL.

The CDR3 reads CASRTTVNTGELFF. CDR3 nucleotides: TGTGCCAGCAGAACGACAGTGAACACCGGGGAGCTGTTTTTT. The chain couples TRBV6-4 to TRBJ2-2; D is possibly TRBD1 (5 bases). There are 14 residues in the CDR3. Germline CDR1 reads MRHNA; CDR2 reads SNTAGT. Trimming pared 6 bases from V and 1 base from J, leaving 9 bases between.

The V gene is TRBV28, the J gene TRBJ2-3; TRBD2 agrees at 11 bases. The J segment lost 5 bases and the V segment lost 4 bases, leaving 8 bases of the junction unmatched. The CDR3 has 16 residues. Germline V lookup: CDR1 MDHEN, CDR2 SYDVKM. CDR3 bases: TGTGCCAGCAGTTCCGTAGCGGGAGGGCCAGGAGATACGCAGTATTTT. This codes for CASSSVAGGPGDTQYF.

The CDR3 DNA reads as TGTGCCAGCAGCTTAGGCCTCAGGACTAGCGGGAATTCCTACAATGAGCAGTTCTTC. It yields the protein CASSLGLRTSGNSYNEQFF. V gene TRBV13 combines with J gene TRBJ2-1, with 12 bases fitting TRBD2. This CDR3 contains 19 residues. V lost 0 bases to trimming and J lost 1 base; unmatched junction nucleotides: 7. Germline V gene lookup returns CDR1 PRHDT and CDR2 FYEKMQ (reference sequence).

The chain carries TRBV2 and TRBJ2-2; 10 nucleotides align to TRBD2. CDR1 and CDR2 (germline): SNHLY, FYNNEI. Losses at the gene ends were 5 bases for V and 6 bases for J; bases not matched to a gene: 6. The CDR3 consists of 15 residues. In DNA, the CDR3 is TGTGCCAGCAGTTTAGCGGGGGGAGTATCCGGGGAGCTGTTTTTT. As protein: CASSLAGGVSGELFF.

V gene TRBV25-1 combines with J gene TRBJ2-3; possibly TRBD1 for D (5 bases). This CDR3 spans 14 amino acids. Germline CDR1 is MGHDK and CDR2 is SYGVNS. V lost 6 bases, J lost 0 bases, and 10 bases lay in between. The CDR3, as DNA: TGTGCCAGCAGGGACAAGTTGAGCACAGATACGCAGTATTTT. Protein sequence: CASRDKLSTDTQYF.

The chain joins TRBV7-3 to TRBJ2-7; 10 bases line up with TRBD1. Trimming took 4 bases from V and 9 from J; bases not matched to a gene: 6. The CDR3 contains 13 residues. Germline V gene sequence: CDR1 SGHTA, CDR2 FQGTGA. The chain's CDR3 is CASSSSGTGVQYF. DNA for the CDR3: TGTGCCAGCAGCTCCTCCGGGACAGGGGTGCAGTACTTC.

The chain combines TRBV29-1 with TRBJ2-7, with 10 bases aligning to TRBD2. Germline CDR1 reads SQVTM; CDR2 reads ANQGSEA. Losses at the gene ends were 5 bases for V and 3 bases for J; bases not matched to a gene: 4. This CDR3 contains 13 residues. The CDR3 region is CSVRRTSGYEQYF. The CDR3, as DNA: TGCAGCGTTAGAAGGACTAGCGGCTACGAGCAGTACTTC.

The CDR3 loop reads CASSLWLAGETLQEQYF. The CDR3 coding sequence is TGCGCCAGCAGCTTGTGGCTAGCGGGGGAGACCTTGCAGGAGCAGTACTTC. The chain is built from TRBV5-1 and TRBJ2-7; 10 nucleotides agree with TRBD2. The V segment lost 1 base and the J segment 7 bases; nucleotides outside the gene matches: 14. The CDR3 is 17 amino acids. Germline V gene lookup returns CDR1 SGHRS and CDR2 YFSETQ.